One sample yielded the 21 T cell receptor beta chains listed below, sequenced in a study of CD8 T cells in Susac syndrome. Reverse transcription of about 0.5 to 1 ug RNA used random hexamers. TCRdb fed the immunoSEQ multiplex PCR reads into MiXCR, producing one record per CDR3 protein. The sample holds 130,000 or so distinct CDR3 sequences; 94% are singletons and the top ten take roughly 0.092%. The sequencing sample was made of CD4+ T cells from PBMCs. The source of these receptors is a human donor in good health.

This chain links TRBV9 with TRBJ2-4; 8 bases fit TRBD1. This CDR3 spans 14 amino acids. Germline V gives CDR1 SGDLS, CDR2 YYNGEE. Germline trimming cut 4 bases from V and 9 bases from J; bases unmatched to any gene: 9. The CDR3, as DNA: TGTGCCAGCAGCAAACAAGACAGGGGTGGCATTCAGTACTTC. This encodes CASSKQDRGGIQYF.

The rearrangement joins TRBV6-5 to TRBJ2-5, with 7 bases that match TRBD2. The J segment lost 0 bases and the V segment lost 4 bases, leaving 11 bases of the junction unmatched. This CDR3 comprises 17 residues. Germline CDR1 reads MNHEY; CDR2 reads SVGAGI. The CDR3 DNA reads as TGTGCCAGCAGTTTCGCACTACCGGGACTACACCAAGAGACCCAGTACTTC. Amino acids: CASSFALPGLHQETQYF.

The gene calls are TRBV20-1 and TRBJ2-7, with 11 nucleotides matching TRBD2. Germline V lookup: CDR1 DFQATT, CDR2 SNEGSKA (reference sequence). CDR3 length: 16 amino acids. With 4 bases clipped from V and 2 bases from J, the junction kept 10 bases outside the gene matches. CDR3 nucleotide sequence: TGCAGTGCTAACAAAGGGCTAGCGGGAGGCACCTACGAGCAGTACTTC. It is translated as CSANKGLAGGTYEQYF.

The chain joins TRBV2 to TRBJ1-5, with D perhaps matching TRBD1 (5 bases). V lost 8 bases and J lost 7, with 18 bases in between. The length of the CDR3 is 14 residues. Germline CDR1 and CDR2: SNHLY and FYNNEI. The DNA of the CDR3 is TGTGCCAGCTCTTGGACGGACTCAGGGCAGCCCCAGCATTTT. This sequence encodes CASSWTDSGQPQHF.

This clonotype was observed a few times. The genes are TRBV2 and TRBJ2-1; no definite D call. Deletions cut 5 bases from V and 4 bases from J, with 3 bases between. CDR1 SNHLY and CDR2 FYNNEI come from the germline V gene. This CDR3 contains 11 residues. The CDR3 sequence: CASSYYNEQFF. CDR3 bases: TGTGCCAGCAGTTATTACAATGAGCAGTTCTTC.

Here the CDR3 reads CSVEERTASLPEQFF. CDR3 in DNA: TGCAGCGTTGAAGAAAGGACGGCCTCCTTGCCGGAGCAGTTCTTC. This chain links TRBV29-1 with TRBJ2-1, with D unresolved. CDR3 size: 15 residues. The germline V and J ends were trimmed by 0 bases and 10 bases, with 19 bases remaining between them. The germline CDR1 and CDR2 sequences are SQVTM and ANQGSEA.

The chain couples TRBV12-3 or TRBV12-4 to TRBJ2-1, with D possibly TRBD1 on 5 matching bases. Deletions cut 7 bases from V and 4 bases from J, with 17 bases between. The CDR3 has 15 amino acids. In nucleotides, the CDR3 is TGTGCCAGCACCAAAGGCCGGACATTATACAATGAGCAGTTCTTC. Encoded protein: CASTKGRTLYNEQFF.

The chain links TRBV4-3 to TRBJ1-2; 8 positions match TRBD1. Trimming took 0 bases from V and 8 from J; bases not matched to a gene: 11. CDR3 length equals 16 residues. Per the germline V gene, CDR1 is LGHNA and CDR2 is YSLEER. CDR3 region: CASSQDSDRAMGGYTF. For the CDR3, the DNA is TGCGCCAGCAGCCAAGATTCGGACAGGGCCATGGGGGGCTACACCTTC.

The gene calls are TRBV18 and TRBJ2-5, with TRBD1 matching 7 bases. Unmatched junction bases numbered 4, after V lost 3 bases and J lost 3 bases. Germline V gene data show CDR1 as KGHSH and CDR2 as LQKENI. The CDR3 contains 14 residues. CDR3 protein: CASSPLGTEETQYF. DNA for the CDR3: TGTGCCAGCTCACCTCTCGGGACAGAAGAGACCCAGTACTTC.

This rearrangement joins TRBV20-1 to TRBJ2-2, with D unresolved. V shed 0 bases and J shed 4 bases, with 6 bases lying between them. CDR1 is DFQATT and CDR2 is SNEGSKA in the germline V gene (reference sequence). The CDR3 runs 13 residues. The CDR3 DNA reads TGCAGTGCTAGAGATTGGGTCACCGGGGAGCTGTTTTTT. Encoded protein: CSARDWVTGELFF.

The chain joins TRBV12-3 or TRBV12-4 to TRBJ2-3, with D possibly TRBD2 on 6 matching bases. The V end was cut by 6 bases, the J end by 5 bases, with 15 bases between. The CDR3 spans 14 residues. The CDR3 reads CASRIRDSRDTQYF. CDR3 bases: TGTGCCAGCAGGATCCGGGACTCCAGAGATACGCAGTATTTT.

The CDR3 DNA is TGCAGTGCTCCACACGACAGGGCCATGGTTTCGTTGGGCACAGATACGCAGTATTTT. Its translation: CSAPHDRAMVSLGTDTQYF. This rearrangement joins TRBV20-1 to TRBJ2-3; 7 bases agree with TRBD1. Looked up from germline, CDR1 is DFQATT and CDR2 is SNEGSKA (reference sequence). This CDR3 spans 19 amino acids. J gave up 1 base and V 5 bases, and 21 bases lay outside the gene matches.

The chain combines TRBV2 with TRBJ1-5; no clear D gene. CDR1 is SNHLY and CDR2 is FYNNEI in the germline V gene. The CDR3 loop spans 15 amino acids. Trimming removed 5 bases from V and 0 bases from J, with 11 bases in between. CDR3 bases: TGTGCCAGCAGTTTGGCGGGATATAGCAATCAGCCCCAGCATTTT. Translated: CASSLAGYSNQPQHF.

The genes are TRBV7-9 and TRBJ1-5; 8 positions agree with TRBD1. CDR3 size: 14 residues. CDR1 is SEHNR and CDR2 is FQNEAQ in the germline V gene (reference sequence). J gave up 6 bases and V 6 bases, and 7 bases lay outside the gene matches. This CDR3 is CASSGSGGGQPQHF. In DNA form, the CDR3 reads TGTGCCAGCAGTGGATCAGGGGGCGGTCAGCCCCAGCATTTT. The entire variable domain, with the rest obtained from reference TRBV7-9 and TRBJ1-5, is as follows: DTGVSQNPRHKITKRGQNVTFRCDPISEHNRLYWYRQTLGQGPEFLTYFQNEAQLEKSRLLSDRFSAERPKGSFSTLEIQRTEQGDSAMYLCASSGSGGGQPQHFGDGTRLSIL.

CDR3 coding DNA: TGTGCCAGCAGCTTCCGGGTCGGCGAAAATCAGCCCCAGCATTTT. This translates into CASSFRVGENQPQHF. This chain links TRBV7-8 with TRBJ1-5, with D unclear. Per germline, CDR1 SGHVS and CDR2 FQNEAQ. The CDR3 is made up of 15 amino acids. V was trimmed by 3 bases and J by 4 bases, leaving 13 bases between them.

The chain carries TRBV3-1 and TRBJ2-7; 9 nucleotides align to TRBD1. Germline values: CDR1 LGHDT, CDR2 YNNKEL (reference sequence). This CDR3 has 16 amino acids. V lost 4 bases, J lost 4 bases, and 11 bases stayed unmatched. The CDR3, as DNA: TGTGCCAGCAGCCCTCACGCCGGGACAGGGTTATACGAGCAGTACTTC. Amino acids: CASSPHAGTGLYEQYF.

This clonotype was recorded only once. J is TRBJ1-1 and V is TRBV2; D is unclear. There are 13 residues in the CDR3. V was clipped by 3 bases and J by 7 bases, with 12 bases between them. Germline V lookup: CDR1 SNHLY, CDR2 FYNNEI. The CDR3 region is CASSDRTDHEAFF. The CDR3 DNA sequence: TGTGCCAGCAGTGATCGTACGGACCATGAAGCTTTCTTT. Full variable domain (rest looked up from reference TRBV2 and TRBJ1-1): EPEVTQTPSHQVTQMGQEVILRCVPISNHLYFYWYRQILGQKVEFLVSFYNNEISEKSEIFDDQFSVERPDGSNFTLKIRSTKLEDSAMYFCASSDRTDHEAFFGQGTRLTVV.

This clonotype was observed once. The chain employs TRBV5-4 and TRBJ2-6, with a weak D call TRBD2 (5 bases). Germline loops: CDR1 SGHNT, CDR2 YYREEE (reference sequence). Trimming shortened V by 3 bases and J by 0 bases, and 13 bases separated the two germline ends. The CDR3 sequence is 17 residues long. The CDR3 region is CASSSETGSSGANVLTF. The CDR3 DNA is TGTGCCAGCAGCTCTGAGACGGGGAGCTCTGGGGCCAACGTCCTGACTTTC. The whole variable domain, remainder taken from reference TRBV5-4 and TRBJ2-6, is ETGVTQSPTHLIKTRGQQVTLRCSSQSGHNTVSWYQQALGQGPQFIFQYYREEENGRGNFPPRFSGLQFPNYSSELNVNALELDDSALYLCASSSETGSSGANVLTFGAGSRLTVL.

This chain joins TRBV19 and TRBJ2-3, with D possibly being TRBD2 (5 bases). Germline CDR1 reads LNHDA; CDR2 reads SQIVND (reference sequence). This CDR3 has 16 amino acids. Deletions cut 0 bases from V and 6 bases from J, with 16 bases between. CDR3 loop: CASSIDRFRGSDTQYF. The CDR3 DNA is TGTGCCAGTAGTATAGATCGATTCCGAGGGTCCGATACGCAGTATTTT.

This clonotype occurred once. This chain connects TRBV20-1 to TRBJ1-3; D may be TRBD1 (6 bases). Germline CDR1 is DFQATT and CDR2 is SNEGSKA (reference sequence). V dropped 5 bases and J dropped 4 bases, with 12 bases sitting between them. The CDR3 contains 13 residues. CDR3 region: CSAPGHDGNTIYF. The CDR3, as DNA: TGCAGTGCTCCGGGACATGACGGAAACACCATATATTTT.

CDR3 nucleotide sequence: TGTGCCAGCAGTTTTTATCCAGATACGCAGTATTTT. Translated, it gives CASSFYPDTQYF. The chain combines TRBV12-3 or TRBV12-4 with TRBJ2-3; no reliable D call. The CDR3 spans 12 residues. The V end lost 3 bases, the J end lost 4 bases, and 5 bases lay between the germline ends.